Each of the 6 T cell receptor beta chains below was sequenced from the same sample in a study of OX40 agonist ivuxolimab in advanced cancers. TCRdb's copy holds only in-frame clones and misses some; the assay was immunoSEQ multiplex PCR. The profile shows about 37,000 clones, 83% of them singletons. The source material was CD4+ or CD8+ T cells sorted from blood, sampled in a trial of the OX40 agonist ivuxolimab. These receptors were taken from an adult with an advanced solid tumor such as melanoma, head and neck, liver or kidney cancer.

This clone was counted only a few times. This chain joins TRBV6-1 and TRBJ1-1; D ambiguous. This CDR3 spans 11 amino acids. Germline assignment: CDR1 MNHNS and CDR2 SASEGT. Trimming pared 2 bases from V and 7 bases from J, leaving 5 bases between. CDR3 amino acids: CASSEWYEAFF. CDR3 nucleotide sequence: TGTGCCAGCAGTGAATGGTATGAAGCTTTCTTT.

This chain connects TRBV6-5 to TRBJ2-7; D might be TRBD2 (5 bases). Trimming shortened V by 0 bases and J by 6 bases, and 12 bases separated the two germline ends. CDR3 length: 14 residues. The germline V gene has CDR1 MNHEY and CDR2 SVGAGI. In nucleotides, the CDR3 is TGTGCCAGCAGTTACTCATCGGGGAAGGGCGAGCAGTACTTC. This translates into CASSYSSGKGEQYF.

The chain combines TRBV7-3 with TRBJ2-3; a possible D gene is TRBD1 (5 bases). The CDR3 contains 16 residues. V lost 4 bases, J lost 1 base, and 15 bases lay in between. Germline V gives CDR1 SGHTA, CDR2 FQGTGA. CDR3: CASSSGVGPGTDTQYF. In DNA form, the CDR3 reads TGTGCCAGCAGCTCCGGAGTGGGGCCCGGCACAGATACGCAGTATTTT.

J is TRBJ2-7 and V is TRBV6-5; D might be TRBD1 (7 bases). The germline V gene has CDR1 MNHEY and CDR2 SVGAGI. V dropped 5 bases and J dropped 6 bases, with 11 bases sitting between them. There are 12 residues in the CDR3. CDR3 sequence reads: CASSNQGGEQYF. In nucleotides, the CDR3 is TGTGCCAGCAGTAACCAGGGGGGCGAGCAGTACTTC.

The chain uses TRBV9 and TRBJ2-3; D is uncertain. Germline lookup yields CDR1 SGDLS and CDR2 YYNGEE. The CDR3 is made up of 14 amino acids. V lost 3 bases to trimming and J lost 2 bases, with 10 bases between them. The CDR3 region is CASSALRTTDTQYF. The DNA of the CDR3 is TGTGCCAGCAGCGCCCTCAGAACCACAGATACGCAGTATTTT.

The genes are TRBV5-4 and TRBJ2-7; D may be TRBD1 or TRBD2 (5 bases each). The V and J ends lost 5 bases and 0 bases respectively, with 9 bases between them. The CDR3 covers 13 residues. Germline V CDR1 and CDR2: SGHNT, YYREEE (reference sequence). CDR3 in DNA: TGTGCCAGCAGTCCTGGGGGCTCCTACGAGCAGTACTTC. Amino acid sequence: CASSPGGSYEQYF.